The entry that follows covers one T cell receptor (beta chain) sequence. Its antigen is not known. MiXCR was run by TCRdb on the reads, yielding one entry per CDR3 protein. Of 560,000 or so distinct CDR3 sequences listed, 16% are singletons. These data belong to a study of T cell repertoires in cytomegalovirus infection. Across the whole study: Through public TCR beta signatures, both CMV infection and matching HLA type were indicated.

The germline CDR1 and CDR2 sequences are SGHRS and YFSETQ. The V and J ends lost 0 bases and 3 bases respectively, with 13 bases between them. The CDR3 is made up of 16 amino acids. Study findings and constraints: Clonotype analysis showed dominance of the ex vivo response by HLA-C-restricted CMV-specific TCR beta clonotypes. Cumulative public TCR beta family frequency identified CMV carriers with the relevant HLA.

The rearrangement joins TRBV5-1 to TRBJ2-4; D not certain. The sample comprised CD8+ T cells from PBMCs. The receptor's source is a human donor in good health (CMV status not recorded). Some clones in this sample may be carry-over from other donors' samples. The chain's CDR3 is CASSLARQVDKNIQYF. The CDR3 nucleotides are TGCGCCAGCAGCTTGGCCAGACAAGTCGACAAAAACATTCAGTACTTC.